The 25 T cell receptor beta chains in this list originate from one sample, sequenced in a study of identical twins. TCRdb analysed the 5' RACE reads with MiXCR anew, one entry per CDR3 protein. The sample has 550,000 to 800,000 distinct CDR3 sequences, under 8.5% seen once. This sample was also put to use in a study of yellow fever vaccine responses in identical twins.

The sample consisted of PBMCs. The receptor set was obtained from a woman aged 18-29 years in good health.

This clonotype occurred a few times. Sequence at one end of the junction differs from germline and may be a read error. The V and J genes are TRBV6-5 and TRBJ1-5; 9 nucleotides agree with TRBD1. This CDR3 is 16 amino acids long. Germline V CDR1 and CDR2: MNHEY, SVGAGI. DNA for the CDR3: TGTGCCAGCACTTTGGGGACAGGGACCGGCAAACAGCCCCAGCATTTT. Residues: CASTLGTGTGKQPQHF.

This sequence joins TRBV7-9 and TRBJ2-7; unclear D gene. V was shortened by 5 bases and J by 5 bases, with 16 bases between the two germline ends. There are 14 residues in the CDR3. The V gene's germline CDR1 is SEHNR and CDR2 FQNEAQ (reference sequence). The CDR3 DNA sequence: TGTGCCAGCAGCCCATCAAATCTTAACCACGAGCAGTACTTC. It codes for CASSPSNLNHEQYF.

In this sample, this clonotype turned up a few times. The chain uses TRBV20-1 and TRBJ2-1; 12 bases map to TRBD2. CDR1 and CDR2 from the germline V gene are DFQATT and SNEGSKA (reference sequence). This CDR3 is built from 17 residues. The V gene end was trimmed by 3 bases and the J gene end by 4 bases; junction bases not matched to a gene: 10. CDR3 coding DNA: TGCAGTGCTAGCCTCAGACTAGCGGGAGCGCCATACAATGAGCAGTTCTTC. The encoded protein is CSASLRLAGAPYNEQFF.

Ten or more counts support this clonotype. The chain is built from TRBV12-3 or TRBV12-4 and TRBJ1-4; 9 nucleotides align to TRBD1. The CDR3 has 14 residues. J gave up 7 bases and V 5 bases, and 5 bases lay outside the gene matches. The CDR3 sequence: CASSPGQGREKLFF. The CDR3 region has the DNA TGTGCCAGCAGTCCGGGACAGGGACGTGAAAAACTGTTTTTT.

V usage is TRBV29-1 and J usage is TRBJ1-1; D is perhaps TRBD1 (5 bases). The germline V gene encodes CDR1 SQVTM and CDR2 ANQGSEA. The germline V and J ends were trimmed by 4 bases and 6 bases, with 12 bases remaining between them. This CDR3 is 12 amino acids long. The CDR3 protein is CSVVDSTPEAFF. The CDR3 nucleotides read TGCAGCGTTGTAGACAGTACCCCTGAAGCTTTCTTT.

This clonotype was observed a few times. The chain carries TRBV20-1 and TRBJ2-5; 9 bases map to TRBD2. V shed 1 base, J shed 4 bases, and the junction held 7 bases outside the gene matches. Per germline, CDR1 DFQATT and CDR2 SNEGSKA (reference sequence). The CDR3 contains 15 residues. The CDR3 here is CSARAPRGGPETQYF. The CDR3 DNA sequence: TGCAGTGCTAGAGCTCCGCGGGGGGGCCCAGAGACCCAGTACTTC.

In this sample, this clonotype turned up a few times. The chain recombines TRBV6-1 with TRBJ2-2, with 7 bases identical to TRBD2. The trim removed 6 bases at V and 0 bases at J, leaving 7 bases unmatched. Germline CDR1 reads MNHNS; CDR2 reads SASEGT. The CDR3 has 16 residues. The DNA for the CDR3 is TGTGCCAGCAGACCCCTAGCGGCCACGAACACCGGGGAGCTGTTTTTT. This encodes CASRPLAATNTGELFF.

A note on this clonotype: The limits of the CDR3 on the DNA are not certain, so only TCRdb's listed CDR3 is given. The chain employs TRBV7-6 and TRBJ2-2; TRBD1, the table's D call, was not compared with the DNA. The CDR3 spans 12 amino acids, including both terminal residues. CDR1 and CDR2 from the germline V gene are SGHVS and FNYEAQ. The CDR3 sequence is CATPWGPGSCFF.

This clonotype was observed at least ten times. The gene calls are TRBV29-1 and TRBJ2-5; weak D call: TRBD1 (7 bases). Germline CDR1 is SQVTM and CDR2 is ANQGSEA. The CDR3 extends over 13 amino acids. Trimming left V 7 bases short and J 3 bases short, with 15 bases between. CDR3 DNA: TGCAGCGCCCATCAGGGGGGCGAAGAGACCCAGTACTTC. Amino acid sequence: CSAHQGGEETQYF. The whole variable domain, remainder taken from reference TRBV29-1 and TRBJ2-5, is SAVISQKPSRDICQRGTSLTIQCQVDSQVTMMFWYRQQPGQSLTLIATANQGSEATYESGFVIDKFPISRPNLTFSTLTVSNMSPEDSSIYLCSAHQGGEETQYFGPGTRLLVL.

This clonotype was counted only a few times. The V call is TRBV10-1, the J call TRBJ2-7; TRBD2 might be the D (5 bases). Per germline, CDR1 WNHNN and CDR2 SYGVQD (reference sequence). The CDR3 extends over 13 amino acids. V was shortened by 2 bases and J by 12 bases, with 17 bases between the two germline ends. CDR3 sequence: CASSESGSSEAYF. The DNA of the CDR3 is TGCGCCAGCAGTGAGAGTGGGAGTTCGGAGGCGTACTTC.

The chain carries TRBV2 and TRBJ2-1; no clear D gene. This CDR3 has 15 amino acids. Germline assignment: CDR1 SNHLY and CDR2 FYNNEI. The V gene lost 10 bases and the J gene lost 2 bases, with 18 bases spanning the gap. The CDR3 DNA follows: TGTGCCATCCTAATGGTAGTGAACACCTACAATGAGCAGTTCTTC. Its translation is CAILMVVNTYNEQFF.

This rearrangement joins TRBV6-1 to TRBJ1-4; TRBD1 agrees at 9 bases. V lost 8 bases to trimming and J lost 8 bases; unmatched junction nucleotides: 9. CDR1 MNHNS and CDR2 SASEGT come from the germline V gene. The CDR3 spans 14 residues. In DNA form, the CDR3 reads TGTGCCAGCGGGGAAGGACAGGGGATAGAAAAACTGTTTTTT. The encoded protein is CASGEGQGIEKLFF.

The table lists this clonotype with a few counts. This sequence joins TRBV5-1 and TRBJ2-7; D might be TRBD2 (6 bases). Germline V gene data show CDR1 as SGHRS and CDR2 as YFSETQ. The CDR3 is 15 amino acids. Trimming removed 5 bases from V and 3 bases from J, with 18 bases in between. This CDR3 is CASSGTSPSHYEQYF. The DNA of the CDR3 is TGCGCCAGCAGTGGAACTAGCCCAAGCCACTACGAGCAGTACTTC.

This clonotype was seen repeatedly, ten times or more. The CDR3 DNA reads TGCGCCAGCAGTGAGTCGGTCAGCCGGGAGCAGTTCTTC. This sequence encodes CASSESVSREQFF. The chain joins TRBV10-2 to TRBJ2-1; D ambiguous. The CDR3 runs 13 residues. The V and J ends lost 0 bases and 10 bases respectively, with 10 bases between them. CDR1 is WSHSY and CDR2 is SAAADI in the germline V gene.

This clonotype was seen a handful of times. V gene TRBV7-8 combines with J gene TRBJ2-1, with a possible D match to TRBD2 (6 bases). This CDR3 has 15 amino acids. V shed 6 bases and J shed 4 bases, with 16 bases lying between them. Germline lookup yields CDR1 SGHVS and CDR2 FQNEAQ. The CDR3 is CASSLKNGLYNEQFF. CDR3 coding DNA: TGTGCCAGCAGTCTGAAAAACGGACTATACAATGAGCAGTTCTTC.

This rearrangement joins TRBV5-6 to TRBJ1-5; TRBD1 matches at 8 bases. The CDR3 consists of 15 residues. Germline V gives CDR1 SGHDT, CDR2 YYEEEE. V lost 0 bases to trimming and J lost 3 bases; unmatched junction nucleotides: 2. CDR3 sequence: CASSLGTGFNQPQHF. CDR3 bases: TGTGCCAGCAGCTTGGGGACAGGGTTCAATCAGCCCCAGCATTTT.

This clonotype was found a few times. V usage is TRBV20-1 and J usage is TRBJ2-3, with 8 bases matching TRBD2. The CDR3 loop spans 14 amino acids. Germline V gene data show CDR1 as DFQATT and CDR2 as SNEGSKA (reference sequence). J was trimmed by 2 bases and V by 4 bases; bases with no gene match: 5. Written as DNA, the CDR3 is TGCAGTGCTACAGGACTAGCAACCACAGATACGCAGTATTTT. Encoded protein: CSATGLATTDTQYF.

The chain couples TRBV7-9 to TRBJ2-5, with TRBD2 identical over 7 bases. J gave up 6 bases and V 4 bases, and 2 bases lay outside the gene matches. This CDR3 is built from 12 residues. Germline V gene sequence: CDR1 SEHNR, CDR2 FQNEAQ (reference sequence). CDR3 sequence: CASSSGGKTQYF. CDR3 nucleotides: TGTGCCAGCAGCTCCGGGGGGAAGACCCAGTACTTC.

This clonotype was detected only a few times. The J gene is TRBJ2-1, the V gene TRBV6-5, with D perhaps matching TRBD2 (5 bases). The germline V gene has CDR1 MNHEY and CDR2 SVGAGI. The CDR3 extends over 15 amino acids. V dropped 0 bases and J dropped 7 bases, with 13 bases sitting between them. Written as DNA, the CDR3 is TGTGCCAGCAGTTACTCGAAGGCGCCGGGGAATGAGCAGTTCTTC. Translating gives CASSYSKAPGNEQFF.

J is TRBJ2-5 and V is TRBV3-1; 10 nucleotides align to TRBD1. This CDR3 region has 16 residues. The junction had 2 bases not matched to a gene; V was cut back by 1 base and J by 0 bases. Germline CDR1 and CDR2: LGHDT and YNNKEL (reference sequence). The DNA for the CDR3 is TGTGCCAGCAGCCAAGCAGGACAGGGGGACCAAGAGACCCAGTACTTC. Protein sequence: CASSQAGQGDQETQYF.

This clonotype was counted only a few times. CDR3 region: CASTYWGVEDSPLHF. The CDR3 coding sequence is TGTGCCAGCACCTATTGGGGGGTTGAGGATTCACCCCTCCACTTT. The V and J genes are TRBV6-1 and TRBJ1-6, with a possible D match to TRBD1 (5 bases). V lost 7 bases and J 8 bases, leaving 18 bases between the germline ends. This CDR3 comprises 15 residues. Germline V gene lookup returns CDR1 MNHNS and CDR2 SASEGT.

V is TRBV12-3 or TRBV12-4 and J is TRBJ2-3; TRBD2 matches at 12 bases. V was clipped by 5 bases and J by 2 bases; unmatched bases: 8. The CDR3 is 17 residues long. In DNA form, the CDR3 reads TGTGCCAGCAGTCCCTCGACTAGCGGGAGCCTCACAGATACGCAGTATTTT. It is translated as CASSPSTSGSLTDTQYF.

In this sample, this clonotype turned up many times. V gene TRBV28 combines with J gene TRBJ2-1, with 9 bases identical to TRBD1. The germline gives CDR1 MDHEN, CDR2 SYDVKM. There are 15 residues in the CDR3. V was pared by 6 bases and J by 6 bases, with 9 bases of the junction left unmatched. In DNA, the CDR3 is TGTGCCAGCAGCCCCGGGACAGGGACTTTCAATGAGCAGTTCTTC. Amino acids: CASSPGTGTFNEQFF.

This clonotype was observed a few times. The chain combines TRBV7-9 with TRBJ2-1; 9 bases are shared with TRBD2. The V and J ends lost 0 bases and 7 bases, in that order; junction bases with no gene match: 10. This CDR3 is built from 17 residues. Germline V gene data show CDR1 as SEHNR and CDR2 as FQNEAQ (reference sequence). The CDR3 region is CASSLAGALAGLNEQFF. In DNA, the CDR3 is TGTGCCAGCAGCTTAGCGGGGGCCCTAGCGGGATTGAATGAGCAGTTCTTC.

CDR3 in DNA: TGTGCCAGCAGCGCGGGGGGAAATGAGCAGTTCTTC. Its protein is CASSAGGNEQFF. The chain combines TRBV7-9 with TRBJ2-1, with 8 bases identical to TRBD2. The CDR3 has 12 amino acids. The ends lost 5 bases at V and 7 bases at J; junction bases unmatched: 1. Germline V CDR1 and CDR2: SEHNR, FQNEAQ (reference sequence). Full variable domain (missing parts from reference TRBV7-9 and TRBJ2-1): DTGVSQNPRHKITKRGQNVTFRCDPISEHNRLYWYRQTLGQGPEFLTYFQNEAQLEKSRLLSDRFSAERPKGSFSTLEIQRTEQGDSAMYLCASSAGGNEQFFGPGTRLTVL.